The T cell receptor (beta chain) described here comes from a study of blood T cell repertoires in COVID-19. Study-wide background: The United States, Italy and Spain supplied acute and convalescent COVID-19 samples. The cDNA or gDNA used as material had been derived from T cells, B-cell-depleted T cells, or PBMCs.

The germline V gene encodes CDR1 SGDLS and CDR2 YYNGEE. The CDR3 contains 17 residues. V lost 1 base, J lost 5 bases, and 12 bases stayed unmatched. Under the authors' procedure: Estimated nucleated cell counts came from reference gene primer amplification. Assay used: immunoSEQ multiplex PCR; TCRdb lists only in-frame clones, some missing. D and trimming were read from the DNA, whereas the V and J calls and clone size are those reported in that table. In the table there are 95,000 to 150,000 clones, almost 90% of which are singletons. This receptor was taken from a woman in her 50s with active or convalescent COVID-19. Sequencing was performed on peripheral blood. The chain links TRBV9 to TRBJ2-1; 7 bases are a match to TRBD1. The CDR3 loop is CASSVSQSTGPNNEQFF. In nucleotides, the CDR3 is TGTGCCAGCAGCGTAAGTCAATCGACAGGGCCTAACAATGAGCAGTTCTTC.